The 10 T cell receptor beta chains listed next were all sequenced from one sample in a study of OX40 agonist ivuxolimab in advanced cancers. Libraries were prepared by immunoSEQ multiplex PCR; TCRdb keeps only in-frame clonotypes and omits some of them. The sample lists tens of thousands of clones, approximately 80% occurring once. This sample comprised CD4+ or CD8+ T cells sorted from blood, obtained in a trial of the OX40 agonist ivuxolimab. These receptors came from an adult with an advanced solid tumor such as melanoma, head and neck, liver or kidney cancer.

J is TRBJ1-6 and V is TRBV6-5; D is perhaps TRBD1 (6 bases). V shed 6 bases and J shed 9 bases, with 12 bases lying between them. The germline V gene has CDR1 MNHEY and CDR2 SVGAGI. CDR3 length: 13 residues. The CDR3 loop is CASRTGWSSPLHF. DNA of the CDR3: TGTGCCAGCAGGACAGGCTGGTCTTCACCCCTCCACTTT.

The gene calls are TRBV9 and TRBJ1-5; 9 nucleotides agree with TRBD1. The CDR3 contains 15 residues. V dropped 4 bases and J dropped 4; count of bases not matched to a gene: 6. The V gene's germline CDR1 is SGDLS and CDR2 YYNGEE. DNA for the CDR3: TGTGCCAGCAGCCGAACAGGGGGCTCGAATCAGCCCCAGCATTTT. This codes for CASSRTGGSNQPQHF.

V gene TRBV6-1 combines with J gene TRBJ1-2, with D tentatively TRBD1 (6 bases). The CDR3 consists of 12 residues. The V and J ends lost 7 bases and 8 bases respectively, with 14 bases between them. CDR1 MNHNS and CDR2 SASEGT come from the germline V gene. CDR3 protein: CASKRAGEGYTF. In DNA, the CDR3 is TGTGCCAGCAAGCGGGCAGGGGAAGGCTACACCTTC.

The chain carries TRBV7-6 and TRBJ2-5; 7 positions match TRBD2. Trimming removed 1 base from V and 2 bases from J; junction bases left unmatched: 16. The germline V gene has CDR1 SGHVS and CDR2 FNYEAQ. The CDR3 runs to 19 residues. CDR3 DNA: TGTGCCAGCAGCTTAGAAGGTCGAACGGGGGGTGTTATTCAAGAGACCCAGTACTTC. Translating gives CASSLEGRTGGVIQETQYF.

The CDR3 region is CATSRDRRVEVNEQFF. CDR3 nucleotide sequence: TGTGCCACCAGCAGAGATCGGCGGGTAGAGGTCAATGAGCAGTTCTTC. The chain links TRBV15 to TRBJ2-1, with a possible D match to TRBD2 (5 bases). The V gene lost 0 bases and the J gene lost 6 bases, with 15 bases spanning the gap. The CDR3 contains 16 residues. Germline values: CDR1 LNHNV, CDR2 YYDKDF (reference sequence).

The CDR3 sequence: CASRAGQGSYGYTF. The CDR3, as DNA: TGTGCCAGCAGAGCCGGACAGGGAAGCTATGGCTACACCTTC. The V and J genes are TRBV6-1 and TRBJ1-2, with 8 bases identical to TRBD1. The CDR3 consists of 14 residues. V was pared by 6 bases and J by 4 bases, with 7 bases of the junction left unmatched. Germline V gene data show CDR1 as MNHNS and CDR2 as SASEGT.

The CDR3 DNA is TGTGCCAGCAGCATTCTTAGCGGGAGTGGGCAGTACTTC. This translates into CASSILSGSGQYF. The rearrangement links TRBV7-6 to TRBJ2-7, with 9 bases lining up with TRBD2. This CDR3 region has 13 residues. CDR1 and CDR2 from the germline V gene are SGHVS and FNYEAQ. The V and J ends lost 5 bases and 9 bases, in that order; junction bases with no gene match: 8.

Here the CDR3 DNA reads TGCGCCAGCAGCCAGGGGGACAGGGGCGTCACTGAAGCTTTCTTT. It encodes CASSQGDRGVTEAFF. The rearrangement uses TRBV5-1 and TRBJ1-1, with TRBD1 matching 10 bases. V was clipped by 4 bases and J by 4 bases; unmatched bases: 7. The CDR3 has 15 amino acids. The germline V gene has CDR1 SGHRS and CDR2 YFSETQ.

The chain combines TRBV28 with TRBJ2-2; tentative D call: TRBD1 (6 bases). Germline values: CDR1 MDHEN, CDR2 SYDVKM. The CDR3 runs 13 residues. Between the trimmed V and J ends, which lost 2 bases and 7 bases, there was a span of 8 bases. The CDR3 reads CASSLAGDGELFF. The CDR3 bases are TGTGCCAGCAGTTTAGCAGGGGACGGGGAGCTGTTTTTT.

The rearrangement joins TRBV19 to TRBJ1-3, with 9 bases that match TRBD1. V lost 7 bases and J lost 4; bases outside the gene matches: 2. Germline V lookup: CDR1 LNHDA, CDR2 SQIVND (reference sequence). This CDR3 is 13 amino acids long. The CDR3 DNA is TGTGCCAGTAACAGGGGGCGAGGAAACACCATATATTTT. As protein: CASNRGRGNTIYF.